Shown below are 7 T cell receptor beta chains from a single sample sequenced in a study of early T cells in non-severe SARS-CoV-2 infection (dated by TCRdb to 2020 to 2022). Library prep was done by 5' RACE. Sequencing relied on a NextSeq 500. TCRdb redid the processing of the public reads, applying fastp at Q25 and MiXCR, and retained in-frame beta chains. Duplicate CDR3 protein sequences are folded into a single record with the most common DNA and genes. The sample table lists about 36,000 distinct CDR3 sequences, 9.9% of them with a count of one. Jointly, the top ten make up roughly 12% of the sample. The sample consisted of whole blood. Every receptor here comes from an adult who was a healthcare worker with PCR-confirmed SARS-CoV-2 infection or an uninfected control (not recorded which).

This clonotype was counted many times. The chain uses TRBV2 and TRBJ2-7; TRBD1 matches at 9 bases. Germline V gene data show CDR1 as SNHLY and CDR2 as FYNNEI. The CDR3 covers 15 residues. With V trimmed by 5 bases and J by 3 bases, 8 bases remained unmatched. The CDR3: CASSTLGQGFYEQYF. In DNA form, the CDR3 reads TGTGCCAGCAGTACCTTGGGACAGGGCTTCTACGAGCAGTACTTC.

There are many counts of this clonotype. The V call is TRBV2, the J call TRBJ1-2; D is perhaps TRBD1 (5 bases). The CDR3 has 14 residues. The V end lost 10 bases, the J end lost 9 bases, and 24 bases lay between the germline ends. Germline assignment: CDR1 SNHLY and CDR2 FYNNEI. This CDR3 reads CATIPTANSMRYTF. DNA for the CDR3: TGTGCCACCATACCGACAGCGAATTCTATGCGCTACACCTTC.

The chain uses TRBV21-1 and TRBJ1-2. TRBV21-1 is flagged as a pseudogene. The CDR3 sequence is 16 residues long. The CDR3 DNA reads TGTGCCAGCAGAGACCCACCAGTCGGAGGCCACTATGGCTACACCTTC. Translating gives CASRDPPVGGHYGYTF.

This clonotype was picked up many times. CDR3: CASSVTPVGTDTQYF. The CDR3 DNA is TGCGCCAGCAGCGTGACCCCGGTCGGCACAGATACGCAGTATTTT. V is TRBV5-1 and J is TRBJ2-3; unclear D gene. Trimming stripped 4 bases from V and 1 base from J, with 13 bases between. Per germline, CDR1 SGHRS and CDR2 YFSETQ. The CDR3 loop spans 15 amino acids.

The V and J genes are TRBV6-5 and TRBJ2-2; D is possibly TRBD1 or TRBD2 (5 bases each). Germline loops: CDR1 MNHEY, CDR2 SVGAGI. CDR3 length equals 13 residues. V was pared by 6 bases and J by 7 bases, with 12 bases between. The CDR3 DNA sequence: TGTGCCAGCAGCCCCCAGGGAGTCGGGGAGCTGTTTTTT. Translating it yields CASSPQGVGELFF.

The rearrangement uses TRBV11-2 and TRBJ1-2; D is unclear. Germline loops: CDR1 SGHAT, CDR2 FQNNGV. V was pared by 3 bases and J by 4 bases, with 15 bases between. This CDR3 is built from 15 residues. CDR3 DNA: TGTGCCAGCAGCTTGCTCCGGACTGGCCTCTATGGCTACACCTTC. It codes for CASSLLRTGLYGYTF.

This clonotype was seen a few times. V gene TRBV6-1 combines with J gene TRBJ2-3; 8 bases are a match to TRBD1. The V gene's germline CDR1 is MNHNS and CDR2 SASEGT. The CDR3 has 14 amino acids. Losses at the gene ends were 8 bases for V and 5 bases for J; bases not matched to a gene: 9. The CDR3 protein is CASSPSGTGDTQYF. Written as DNA, the CDR3 is TGTGCCAGCTCTCCTTCCGGGACAGGAGATACGCAGTATTTT.